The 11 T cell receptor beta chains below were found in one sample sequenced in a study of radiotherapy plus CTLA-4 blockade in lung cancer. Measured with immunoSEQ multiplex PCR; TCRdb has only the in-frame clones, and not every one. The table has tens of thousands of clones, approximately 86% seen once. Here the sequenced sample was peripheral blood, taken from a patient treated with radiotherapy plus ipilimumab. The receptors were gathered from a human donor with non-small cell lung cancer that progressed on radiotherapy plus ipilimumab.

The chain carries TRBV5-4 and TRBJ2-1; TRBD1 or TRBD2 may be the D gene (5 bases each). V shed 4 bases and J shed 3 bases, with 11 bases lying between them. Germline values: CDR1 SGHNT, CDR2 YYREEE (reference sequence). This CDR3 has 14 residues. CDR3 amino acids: CASSGQGGYNEQFF. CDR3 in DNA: TGTGCCAGCAGCGGACAAGGAGGCTACAATGAGCAGTTCTTC.

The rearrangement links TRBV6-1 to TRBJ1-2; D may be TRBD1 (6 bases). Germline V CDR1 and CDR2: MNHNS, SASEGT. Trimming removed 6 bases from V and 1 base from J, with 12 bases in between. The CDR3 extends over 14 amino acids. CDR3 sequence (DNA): TGTGCCAGCAGGGGTCAACAGGGTAACTATGGCTACACCTTC. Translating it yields CASRGQQGNYGYTF.

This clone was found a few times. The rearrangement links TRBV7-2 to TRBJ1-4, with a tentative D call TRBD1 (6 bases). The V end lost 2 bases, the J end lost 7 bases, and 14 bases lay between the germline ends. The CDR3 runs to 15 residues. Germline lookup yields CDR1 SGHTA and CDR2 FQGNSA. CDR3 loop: CASSLRQAEGEKLFF. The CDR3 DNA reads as TGTGCCAGCAGCTTACGACAGGCGGAAGGTGAAAAACTGTTTTTT.

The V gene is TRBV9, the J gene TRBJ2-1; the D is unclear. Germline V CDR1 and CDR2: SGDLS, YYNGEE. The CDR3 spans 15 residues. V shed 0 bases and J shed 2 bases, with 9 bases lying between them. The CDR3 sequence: CASSVGSNTYNEQFF. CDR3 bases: TGTGCCAGCAGCGTAGGGTCTAACACCTACAATGAGCAGTTCTTC.

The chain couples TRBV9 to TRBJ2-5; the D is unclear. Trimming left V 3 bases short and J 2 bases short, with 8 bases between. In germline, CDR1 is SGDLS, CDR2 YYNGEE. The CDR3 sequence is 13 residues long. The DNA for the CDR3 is TGTGCCAGCAGCGAGGGCCCTCAAGAGACCCAGTACTTC. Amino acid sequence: CASSEGPQETQYF. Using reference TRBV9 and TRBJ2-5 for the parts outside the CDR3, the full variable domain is DSGVTQTPKHLITATGQRVTLRCSPRSGDLSVYWYQQSLDQGLQFLIQYYNGEERAKGNILERFSAQQFPDLHSELNLSSLELGDSALYFCASSEGPQETQYFGPGTRLLVL.

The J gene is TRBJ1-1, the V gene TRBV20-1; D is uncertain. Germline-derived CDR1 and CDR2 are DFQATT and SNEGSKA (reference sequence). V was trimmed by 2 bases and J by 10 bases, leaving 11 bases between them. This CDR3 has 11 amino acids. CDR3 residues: CSARPRETAFF. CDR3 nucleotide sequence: TGCAGTGCTAGACCCCGGGAGACAGCTTTCTTT.

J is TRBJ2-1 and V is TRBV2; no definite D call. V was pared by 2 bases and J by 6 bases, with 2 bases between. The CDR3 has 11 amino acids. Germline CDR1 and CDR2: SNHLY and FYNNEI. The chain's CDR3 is CASSEINEQFF. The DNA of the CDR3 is TGTGCCAGCAGTGAAATCAATGAGCAGTTCTTC.

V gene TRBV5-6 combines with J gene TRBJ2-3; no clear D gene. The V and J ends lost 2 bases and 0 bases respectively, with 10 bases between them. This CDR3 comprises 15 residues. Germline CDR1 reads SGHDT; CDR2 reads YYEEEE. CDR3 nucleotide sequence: TGTGCCAGCAGCTTAGGCGTCGCTAGCACAGATACGCAGTATTTT. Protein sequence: CASSLGVASTDTQYF. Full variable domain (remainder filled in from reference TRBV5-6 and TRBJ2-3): DAGVTQSPTHLIKTRGQQVTLRCSPKSGHDTVSWYQQALGQGPQFIFQYYEEEERQRGNFPDRFSGHQFPNYSSELNVNALLLGDSALYLCASSLGVASTDTQYFGPGTRLTVL.

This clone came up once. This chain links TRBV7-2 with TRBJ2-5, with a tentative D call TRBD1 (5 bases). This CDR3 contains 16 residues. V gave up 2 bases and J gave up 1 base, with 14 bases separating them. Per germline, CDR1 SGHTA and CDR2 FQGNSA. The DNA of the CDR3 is TGTGCCAGCAGCTTACCGGACACGCTTTTCCAAGAGACCCAGTACTTC. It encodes CASSLPDTLFQETQYF.

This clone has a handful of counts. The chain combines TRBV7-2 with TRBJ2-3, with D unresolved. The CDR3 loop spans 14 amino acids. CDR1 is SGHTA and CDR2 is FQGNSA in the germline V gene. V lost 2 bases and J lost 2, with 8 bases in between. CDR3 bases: TGTGCCAGCAGCTTACGGACGACCACAGATACGCAGTATTTT. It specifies CASSLRTTTDTQYF.

The CDR3 loop reads CASSGQPGTNSYEQYF. In DNA form, the CDR3 reads TGTGCCAGCAGTGGCCAACCGGGGACAAATTCCTACGAGCAGTACTTC. The V call is TRBV27, the J call TRBJ2-7; the D gene is possibly TRBD1 (6 bases). Germline CDR1 is MNHEY and CDR2 is SMNVEV (reference sequence). The CDR3 spans 16 residues. V was shortened by 5 bases and J by 1 base, with 18 bases between the two germline ends.